This entry is about one T cell receptor beta chain. Its specificity is not known. The sample belongs to a study of OX40 agonist ivuxolimab in advanced cancers. Points from the study as a whole: The authors did not determine the antigen specificity of the expanded peripheral T cells. CD8+ T cells averaged more expanded clones than CD4+.

The table came from immunoSEQ multiplex PCR; TCRdb's copy has only in-frame clones and leaves some out. Of 53,000 or so clones in the sample, more than 70% were seen once. The sequenced sample was CD4+ or CD8+ T cells sorted from blood, obtained in a trial of the OX40 agonist ivuxolimab. The receptor's source is an adult with an advanced solid tumor such as melanoma, head and neck, liver or kidney cancer.

DNA for the CDR3: TGTGCCAGCAGCTTAGTTAGACGGCCTGAAGCTTTCTTT. Translation: CASSLVRRPEAFF. V usage is TRBV7-2 and J usage is TRBJ1-1; the D is unclear. This CDR3 region has 13 residues. Germline CDR1 SGHTA, CDR2 FQGNSA. V gave up 1 base and J gave up 6 bases, with 9 bases separating them.